A single sample gave rise to the 6 T cell receptor delta chains below, sequenced in a study of gamma-delta T cells after stem cell transplantation. TCRdb made new clone calls on the RT-PCR reads using CATT. The sample gives some 4,500 delta-chain clones, approximately 17% of which show up once; around 4.8% is in the top ten. The sequenced material came from gamma-delta T cells. These receptors all come from a human donor. It is not recorded whose cells these are; they may come from a transplant donor.

This clone was seen once. No DNA is shown, since the ends of the CDR3 on it are uncertain; the CDR3 is the one TCRdb lists. The CDR3 region is CAPRKREWGWGIRLLKTDKPIF. Called V gene: TRDV1; the J gene was not called; the D segment call TRDD3 is taken from the table without a DNA check. The CDR3 region is 22 residues in length, termini included. The germline V gene has CDR1 TSWWSYY and CDR2 QGS.

The chain is built from TRDV1 and TRDJ1; the D is unclear. The CDR3 runs to 12 residues. Germline CDR1 is TSWWSYY and CDR2 is QGS. Trimming removed 0 bases from V and 8 bases from J, with 7 bases in between. The CDR3 sequence is CALGELGAKLIF. The CDR3 DNA reads as TGTGCTCTTGGGGAACTAGGAGCCAAACTCATCTTT.

This clone has only a few counts. The rearrangement links TRDV1 to TRDJ1; 11 positions match TRDD3. The CDR3 loop spans 20 amino acids. Germline V CDR1 and CDR2: TSWWSYY, QGS. Trimming at V came to 0 bases and at J to 0 bases, leaving 12 bases not matched to a gene. The CDR3 region has the DNA TGTGCTCTTGGGGAACTAGTTCTGCCTGGGGGATACCAATACACCGATAAACTCATCTTT. Encoded protein: CALGELVLPGGYQYTDKLIF.

This chain uses TRDV1 with TRDJ1; D might be TRDD2 (5 bases). Looked up from germline, CDR1 is TSWWSYY and CDR2 is QGS. This CDR3 spans 14 amino acids. The V gene lost 2 bases and the J gene lost 9 bases, with 16 bases spanning the gap. The CDR3 nucleotides are TGTGCTCTTGGGGAAACACTTCCCACTGAGGAACTCATCTTT. The encoded protein is CALGETLPTEELIF.

Relative to its sample, this clone is medium-sized (0.01 to 0.1%). The V call is TRDV1, the J call TRDJ1, with D perhaps matching TRDD3 (5 bases). CDR3 length equals 15 residues. The germline gives CDR1 TSWWSYY, CDR2 QGS. The V and J ends lost 4 bases and 1 base respectively, with 13 bases between them. The CDR3 is CALGAPGGSTDKLIF. The CDR3 region has the DNA TGTGCTCTTGGGGCCCCGGGGGGGTCCACCGATAAACTCATCTTT.

The J gene is TRDJ1, the V gene TRDV1, with TRDD3 identical over 8 bases. Germline-derived CDR1 and CDR2 are TSWWSYY and QGS. The CDR3 totals 21 residues. Unmatched junction bases numbered 20, after V lost 2 bases and J lost 0 bases. The CDR3 is CALGEWSPPYWGVRYTDKLIF. The CDR3 DNA follows: TGTGCTCTTGGGGAATGGAGCCCCCCTTACTGGGGGGTACGGTACACCGATAAACTCATCTTT.